The next 24 T cell receptor beta chains were all read from a single sample in a study of CD8 T cells in ankylosing spondylitis. TCRdb reprocessed the 5' RACE reads via MiXCR and lists one record per CDR3 protein. The sample lists some 340,000 distinct CDR3 sequences, about 15% occurring once. Sequencing was performed on blood, either unsorted or a sorted T cell fraction (not recorded which). Receptors originate from a male donor with ankylosing spondylitis or in good health (not recorded which).

This rearrangement joins TRBV6-5 to TRBJ1-1; D gene unclear. There are 17 residues in the CDR3. Germline CDR1 and CDR2: MNHEY and SVGAGI. The V end was cut by 2 bases, the J end by 0 bases, with 16 bases between. This CDR3 is CASSYPGQTGMNTEAFF. The CDR3, as DNA: TGTGCCAGCAGTTACCCCGGGCAGACGGGTATGAACACTGAAGCTTTCTTT.

This chain links TRBV11-2 with TRBJ2-1; 8 bases fit TRBD2. The length of the CDR3 is 15 residues. Germline CDR1 is SGHAT and CDR2 is FQNNGV. The V gene end was trimmed by 5 bases and the J gene end by 3 bases; junction bases not matched to a gene: 6. The CDR3: CASSPLSGSYNEQFF. The CDR3 nucleotides are TGTGCCAGCAGCCCGCTAAGCGGGAGCTACAATGAGCAGTTCTTC.

This clonotype has ten or more counts. This chain links TRBV6-1 with TRBJ2-3; 10 bases match TRBD1. The germline V gene encodes CDR1 MNHNS and CDR2 SASEGT. CDR3 length: 14 residues. V trimming: 6 bases; J trimming: 3 bases; junction bases outside the gene matches: 3. Written as DNA, the CDR3 is TGTGCCAGCAGGCGGGACAGGGGAACAGATACGCAGTATTTT. Translation gives CASRRDRGTDTQYF.

In its sample, this clonotype was seen many times. The V call is TRBV5-1, the J call TRBJ2-2; possible D gene TRBD1, 6 bases. The V gene lost 3 bases and the J gene lost 0 bases, with 9 bases spanning the gap. The CDR3 extends over 15 amino acids. Germline values: CDR1 SGHRS, CDR2 YFSETQ. The CDR3 coding sequence is TGCGCCAGCAGCTCCCAGGGGCCGAACACCGGGGAGCTGTTTTTT. It is translated as CASSSQGPNTGELFF. Together with reference TRBV5-1 and TRBJ2-2, the CDR3 gives the full variable domain: KAGVTQTPRYLIKTRGQQVTLSCSPISGHRSVSWYQQTPGQGLQFLFEYFSETQRNKGNFPGRFSGRQFSNSRSEMNVSTLELGDSALYLCASSSQGPNTGELFFGEGSRLTVL.

In DNA, the CDR3 is TGTGCCAGCAGCTTACTCGGGACACTCTCGCCCGAGCAGTACTTC. Its translation: CASSLLGTLSPEQYF. The V call is TRBV7-2, the J call TRBJ2-7; a weak D match, TRBD1 (6 bases). Germline loops: CDR1 SGHTA, CDR2 FQGNSA. CDR3 size: 15 residues. V was shortened by 2 bases and J by 6 bases, with 17 bases between the two germline ends. Full variable domain (rest looked up from reference TRBV7-2 and TRBJ2-7): GAGVSQSPSNKVTEKGKDVELRCDPISGHTALYWYRQSLGQGLEFLIYFQGNSAPDKSGLPSDRFSAERTGGSVSTLTIQRTQQEDSAVYLCASSLLGTLSPEQYFGPGTRLTVT.

This clonotype was counted at least ten times. This chain links TRBV5-1 with TRBJ2-1; 9 positions match TRBD2. The CDR3 runs 19 residues. Unmatched junction bases numbered 13, after V lost 2 bases and J lost 1 base. Germline-derived CDR1 and CDR2 are SGHRS and YFSETQ. The CDR3 loop reads CASSFPFPISGRSYNEQFF. The CDR3 DNA reads as TGCGCCAGCAGCTTCCCATTCCCGATTAGCGGGAGATCCTACAATGAGCAGTTCTTC.

This clonotype has only a few counts. This rearrangement joins TRBV19 to TRBJ1-1; 9 bases map to TRBD1. Germline V gives CDR1 LNHDA, CDR2 SQIVND (reference sequence). The CDR3 runs to 16 residues. The J segment lost 3 bases and the V segment lost 6 bases, leaving 11 bases of the junction unmatched. In nucleotides, the CDR3 is TGTGCCAGTAGAGATCCGGGACAGGGAAGCGACACTGAAGCTTTCTTT. It specifies CASRDPGQGSDTEAFF.

This clonotype was seen only a few times. The chain couples TRBV6-1 to TRBJ1-2; maybe TRBD1 (6 bases). Deletions cut 6 bases from V and 8 bases from J, with 19 bases between. Looked up from germline, CDR1 is MNHNS and CDR2 is SASEGT. The length of the CDR3 is 14 residues. CDR3 residues: CASRPLSGEKGYTF. The CDR3 nucleotides read TGTGCCAGCAGACCCCTCTCAGGGGAGAAGGGCTACACCTTC.

This clonotype was seen many times. The chain combines TRBV5-1 with TRBJ1-1; TRBD1 might be the D (6 bases). Deletions cut 3 bases from V and 0 bases from J, with 9 bases between. The CDR3 length is 14 residues. CDR1 SGHRS and CDR2 YFSETQ come from the germline V gene. The CDR3 DNA reads as TGCGCCAGCAGCTCACAGGGCCTGAACACTGAAGCTTTCTTT. As protein: CASSSQGLNTEAFF.

The CDR3 DNA reads as TGTGCCAGCAGTTTAGGACAGGGCAGTTCACCCCTCCACTTT. Protein sequence: CASSLGQGSSPLHF. The rearrangement uses TRBV12-3 or TRBV12-4 and TRBJ1-6, with 7 nucleotides matching TRBD1. With V trimmed by 1 base and J by 9 bases, 3 bases remained unmatched. The CDR3 covers 14 residues.

This clonotype occurred a few times. This chain connects TRBV24-1 to TRBJ2-3, with TRBD1 as a possible D gene (6 bases). With 2 bases removed from V and 6 bases from J, the gap between germline ends came to 11 bases. Germline V CDR1 and CDR2: KGHDR, SFDVKD. There are 14 residues in the CDR3. CDR3 DNA sequence: TGTGCCACCAGTGATTGGGGGCAGGGGGATACGCAGTATTTT. It encodes CATSDWGQGDTQYF.

The genes are TRBV12-3 or TRBV12-4 and TRBJ2-3; D is unclear. V was clipped by 1 base and J by 4 bases, with 12 bases between them. This CDR3 is built from 15 residues. The CDR3 region has the DNA TGTGCCAGCAGTTTAGGGTACGGTCCCGCAGATACGCAGTATTTT. Translation: CASSLGYGPADTQYF.

This clonotype appeared many times. This rearrangement joins TRBV5-1 to TRBJ2-7; D is unclear. Germline V CDR1 and CDR2: SGHRS, YFSETQ. V gave up 0 bases and J gave up 4 bases, with 11 bases separating them. The CDR3 contains 14 residues. The DNA for the CDR3 is TGCGCCAGCAGCTTGGAAGGGATCAGGTACGAGCAGTACTTC. Protein product: CASSLEGIRYEQYF.

This clonotype was counted between two and nine times. This chain connects TRBV3-1 to TRBJ2-7; no reliable D call. Germline V CDR1 and CDR2: LGHDT, YNNKEL (reference sequence). Trimming took 2 bases from V and 5 from J, leaving 4 bases between them. CDR3 length: 11 residues. The CDR3 bases are TGTGCCAGCAGCCAAAACCACGAGCAGTACTTC. This encodes CASSQNHEQYF.

The chain joins TRBV14 to TRBJ2-7, with 9 nucleotides matching TRBD1. Germline trimming cut 2 bases from V and 6 bases from J; bases unmatched to any gene: 11. Germline CDR1 SGHDN, CDR2 FVKESK. The CDR3 extends over 16 amino acids. CDR3 DNA: TGTGCCAGCAGCCAAAGGTCGGGGACAGGGAAAGGCGAGCAGTACTTC. Translated, it gives CASSQRSGTGKGEQYF.

This clonotype was detected many times. The V and J genes are TRBV5-1 and TRBJ2-7; D might be TRBD1 or TRBD2, each matching 5 bases. CDR1 SGHRS and CDR2 YFSETQ come from the germline V gene. The CDR3 has 14 residues. V dropped 4 bases and J dropped 2 bases, with 13 bases sitting between them. The CDR3 DNA reads as TGCGCCAGCAGCACCCGGGACGGTACCTACGAGCAGTACTTC. Its protein is CASSTRDGTYEQYF.

This clonotype was seen many times. The chain is built from TRBV29-1 and TRBJ1-2; 8 nucleotides line up with TRBD1. This CDR3 region has 13 residues. J gave up 4 bases and V 7 bases, and 8 bases lay outside the gene matches. Germline V gene data show CDR1 as SQVTM and CDR2 as ANQGSEA. Here the CDR3 reads CSAGTGGGYGYTF. CDR3 bases: TGCAGCGCCGGGACAGGAGGTGGCTATGGCTACACCTTC.

The J gene is TRBJ2-7, the V gene TRBV7-2; 9 bases match TRBD1. The germline V gene has CDR1 SGHTA and CDR2 FQGNSA. The V and J ends lost 2 bases and 5 bases, in that order; junction bases with no gene match: 10. The CDR3 loop spans 16 amino acids. The CDR3 loop reads CASSLLMTGGTDEQYF. DNA for the CDR3: TGTGCCAGCAGCTTATTGATGACAGGGGGAACGGACGAGCAGTACTTC.

The table lists this clonotype with a few counts. J is TRBJ2-1 and V is TRBV11-2; a weak D match, TRBD2 (7 bases). V was clipped by 0 bases and J by 9 bases, with 12 bases between them. This CDR3 has 14 amino acids. The germline CDR1 and CDR2 sequences are SGHAT and FQNNGV. CDR3 protein: CASSLEGGLSEQFF. The CDR3 DNA reads as TGTGCCAGCAGCTTAGAGGGGGGGCTTAGTGAGCAGTTCTTC.

The CDR3 bases are TGTGCCATCAGTGGTGAGCTTGGTTCACCCCTCCACTTT. Protein sequence: CAISGELGSPLHF. V gene TRBV10-3 combines with J gene TRBJ1-6; D unresolved. This CDR3 has 13 amino acids. Trimming took 4 bases from V and 9 from J, leaving 10 bases between them. CDR1 is ENHRY and CDR2 is SYGVKD in the germline V gene.

The chain employs TRBV5-1 and TRBJ2-7; D is unresolved. Germline lookup yields CDR1 SGHRS and CDR2 YFSETQ. The V and J ends lost 0 bases and 4 bases respectively, with 17 bases between them. This CDR3 contains 16 residues. The DNA for the CDR3 is TGCGCCAGCAGCTTGGTTTCGCCCTCACTGGTGTACGAGCAGTACTTC. It is translated as CASSLVSPSLVYEQYF. Drawing the rest from reference TRBV5-1 and TRBJ2-7, the complete variable domain is KAGVTQTPRYLIKTRGQQVTLSCSPISGHRSVSWYQQTPGQGLQFLFEYFSETQRNKGNFPGRFSGRQFSNSRSEMNVSTLELGDSALYLCASSLVSPSLVYEQYFGPGTRLTVT.

J is TRBJ2-3 and V is TRBV4-1; 10 bases line up with TRBD2. Germline loops: CDR1 MGHRA, CDR2 YSYEKL. V was pared by 0 bases and J by 6 bases, with 6 bases of the junction left unmatched. The CDR3 totals 16 residues. As DNA, the CDR3 is TGCGCCAGCAGCCAAGATGAGCGGGGGGGCCCCGATACGCAGTATTTT. It is translated as CASSQDERGGPDTQYF.

This clonotype qualifies as medium-sized. The J gene is TRBJ2-2, the V gene TRBV29-1; the D gene is possibly TRBD2 (5 bases). Germline CDR1 and CDR2: SQVTM and ANQGSEA. The CDR3 is 12 residues long. V lost 3 bases and J lost 4, with 6 bases in between. DNA of the CDR3: TGCAGCGTTGAGAGCGGCACCGGGGAGCTGTTTTTT. It specifies CSVESGTGELFF.

The chain carries TRBV6-5 and TRBJ1-1, with 7 bases aligning to TRBD1. J lost 5 bases, V lost 2 bases, and 5 bases had no gene match. CDR1 and CDR2 from the germline V gene are MNHEY and SVGAGI. CDR3 length: 14 residues. The CDR3 loop is CASSYRGPATEAFF. CDR3 nucleotides: TGTGCCAGCAGTTACAGGGGGCCGGCGACTGAAGCTTTCTTT.